This TCR beta chain was profiled in a study of CD8+CD57+ T cells in acquired aplastic anemia. Study information: Quantities of DNA derived from sorted CD4+ and CD8+ cells averaged roughly 3 ug.

Germline V CDR1 and CDR2: DFQATT, SNEGSKA (reference sequence). The CDR3 totals 14 residues. V lost 5 bases, J lost 7 bases, and 17 bases lay in between. Study outcomes and limitations: Controls did not differ significantly from patients in CD8+ Simpson's diversity.

Template material for TCR beta VDJ and CDR3 profiling consisted of genomic DNA. TCRdb re-called the reads with MiXCR, one entry per CDR3 protein. Seen here are about 150,000 distinct CDR3 sequences, around half observed once, and the top ten hold roughly 12%. All patients picked for sequencing had shown, by flow cytometry, an expansion of CD8+CD57+ cells. Acquired aplastic anemia of severe grade affected all patients. At the time of blood sampling, patients had not yet received any therapy. This clonotype was counted many times. Its antigen is unknown. The sample taken for sequencing was sorted CD4+, CD8+, or CD8+CD57+ T cells (not recorded which) from PBMCs. The chain has TRBV20-1 and TRBJ1-4; D perhaps matches TRBD1 (5 bases). This sequence was found in a human donor with aplastic anemia. The CDR3 here is CSASAGRWGEKLFF. CDR3 nucleotide sequence: TGCAGTGCTTCCGCAGGGAGATGGGGTGAAAAACTGTTTTTT.